The 18 T cell receptor beta chains below come from one sample, sequenced in a study of Ad26.COV2.S vaccination and SARS-CoV-2 variants. Specified treatment: over 15 received Ad26.COV2.S at low or high dose, single or two shots; a few received placebo; per-sample allocation not given. Specimens were obtained on day 63 following the first vaccine or placebo injection. Generated by immunoSEQ multiplex PCR, the TCRdb table keeps only in-frame clones and is missing some. The sample has 300,000 to 400,000 clones; more than 75% are singletons. The material sequenced was peripheral blood, taken in a trial of Ad26.COV2.S vaccine versus placebo. The receptors shown here come from a person between 18 and 65 years old who received the Ad26.COV2.S COVID-19 vaccine or a placebo.

This chain links TRBV5-4 with TRBJ2-5; 9 bases align to TRBD2. V gave up 2 bases and J gave up 4 bases; unmatched junction bases: 9. CDR1 and CDR2 (germline): SGHNT, YYREEE (reference sequence). This CDR3 comprises 16 residues. CDR3 DNA sequence: TGTGCCAGCAGCTTCCGTAGCGGGGGACCCCCAGAGACCCAGTACTTC. Translation gives CASSFRSGGPPETQYF.

The chain employs TRBV19 and TRBJ2-7; possibly TRBD1 for D (5 bases). Trimming removed 7 bases from V and 5 bases from J, with 9 bases in between. The CDR3 consists of 11 residues. Germline V gene data show CDR1 as LNHDA and CDR2 as SQIVND (reference sequence). The CDR3: CASTPGHEQYF. The CDR3 DNA reads as TGTGCCAGTACACCAGGGCACGAGCAGTACTTC.

V gene TRBV19 combines with J gene TRBJ2-1; D not resolved. CDR3 length: 15 amino acids. Germline loops: CDR1 LNHDA, CDR2 SQIVND (reference sequence). V was pared by 2 bases and J by 3 bases, with 11 bases between. CDR3 amino acids: CASSIMAAIYNEQFF. The DNA for the CDR3 is TGTGCCAGTAGTATAATGGCAGCGATCTACAATGAGCAGTTCTTC.

This chain connects TRBV30 to TRBJ2-7; weak D call: TRBD2 (5 bases). Germline V gives CDR1 GTSNPN, CDR2 SVGIG (reference sequence). V was pared by 0 bases and J by 2 bases, with 11 bases between. The CDR3 spans 14 residues. CDR3 protein: CAWSVSGYPYEQYF. The CDR3 DNA follows: TGTGCCTGGAGTGTATCGGGGTACCCCTACGAGCAGTACTTC.

The chain carries TRBV19 and TRBJ2-2, with D possibly matching TRBD2 (6 bases). Germline V lookup: CDR1 LNHDA, CDR2 SQIVND (reference sequence). V was cut by 1 base and J by 4 bases, with 13 bases left in between. The CDR3 sequence is 16 residues long. Written as DNA, the CDR3 is TGTGCCAGTAGTATAGGGACCAGGAGGGGCACCGGGGAGCTGTTTTTT. Translating it yields CASSIGTRRGTGELFF.

In DNA form, the CDR3 reads TGTGCCTTCGGACAGGGGCGACGAAACACCATATATTTT. Protein: CAFGQGRRNTIYF. This chain uses TRBV30 with TRBJ1-3; 9 bases agree with TRBD1. The CDR3 runs to 13 residues. In germline, CDR1 is GTSNPN, CDR2 SVGIG (reference sequence). The ends lost 7 bases at V and 5 bases at J; junction bases unmatched: 6.

This chain links TRBV7-9 with TRBJ2-7; D may correspond to TRBD1 or TRBD2 (5 bases each). Germline loops: CDR1 SEHNR, CDR2 FQNEAQ (reference sequence). Trimming took off 1 base at V and 8 bases at J, with 21 bases between the two ends. CDR3 length: 16 residues. The CDR3 protein is CASSLDERGHNTKQYF. The CDR3 region has the DNA TGTGCCAGCAGCTTAGACGAGAGGGGCCACAACACAAAGCAGTACTTC.

J is TRBJ1-4 and V is TRBV27; D not certain. Germline V gives CDR1 MNHEY, CDR2 SMNVEV (reference sequence). This CDR3 spans 15 amino acids. V lost 3 bases to trimming and J lost 5 bases, with 13 bases between them. The CDR3 spells CASSFFGRSNEKLFF. The CDR3 nucleotides are TGTGCCAGCAGTTTTTTTGGTCGGTCCAATGAAAAACTGTTTTTT.

This clone was detected only a few times. V usage is TRBV10-3 and J usage is TRBJ1-5, with unresolved D. Germline CDR1 and CDR2: ENHRY and SYGVKD. This CDR3 comprises 17 residues. V was pared by 2 bases and J by 5 bases, with 19 bases between. This CDR3 reads CAISEAAGSLVDQPQHF. In nucleotides, the CDR3 is TGTGCCATCAGTGAGGCGGCGGGCTCGTTGGTTGATCAGCCCCAGCATTTT.

CDR3 protein: CASSKDSARRYWNEQFF. DNA for the CDR3: TGTGCCAGCAGCAAAGATTCGGCTAGAAGGTATTGGAATGAGCAGTTCTTC. The chain uses TRBV21-1 and TRBJ2-1; TRBD2 is taken as the D call from the table, unchecked against the DNA. TRBV21-1 is given as a pseudogene. The CDR3 covers 17 residues.

This clone turned up a few times. The rearrangement links TRBV27 to TRBJ2-3, with D unresolved. The CDR3 contains 15 residues. CDR1 is MNHEY and CDR2 is SMNVEV in the germline V gene (reference sequence). V was shortened by 2 bases and J by 0 bases, with 9 bases between the two germline ends. The CDR3 DNA is TGTGCCAGCAGTTTAGACACCACTAGCACAGATACGCAGTATTTT. This codes for CASSLDTTSTDTQYF.

The rearrangement uses TRBV13 and TRBJ2-2, with D tentatively TRBD2 (5 bases). In germline, CDR1 is PRHDT, CDR2 FYEKMQ (reference sequence). The CDR3 runs to 16 residues. Trimming removed 5 bases from V and 5 bases from J, with 18 bases in between. CDR3 amino acids: CASSTEGGWGTGELFF. The CDR3 DNA reads as TGTGCCAGCAGCACCGAGGGTGGATGGGGAACCGGGGAGCTGTTTTTT. The whole variable domain, filled in from reference TRBV13 and TRBJ2-2, reads AAGVIQSPRHLIKEKRETATLKCYPIPRHDTVYWYQQGPGQDPQFLISFYEKMQSDKGSIPDRFSAQQFSDYHSELNMSSLELGDSALYFCASSTEGGWGTGELFFGEGSRLTVL.

The genes are TRBV5-1 and TRBJ2-7, with D possibly matching TRBD2 (6 bases). CDR3 length: 14 residues. CDR1 SGHRS and CDR2 YFSETQ come from the germline V gene. Trimming removed 5 bases at V and 2 bases at J, with 14 bases between. The CDR3 bases are TGCGCCAGCAGTTTATCGGGGACTCCCTACGAGCAGTACTTC. Its protein is CASSLSGTPYEQYF. Drawing the rest from reference TRBV5-1 and TRBJ2-7, the complete variable domain is KAGVTQTPRYLIKTRGQQVTLSCSPISGHRSVSWYQQTPGQGLQFLFEYFSETQRNKGNFPGRFSGRQFSNSRSEMNVSTLELGDSALYLCASSLSGTPYEQYFGPGTRLTVT.

The gene calls are TRBV29-1 and TRBJ2-3; 9 bases are a match to TRBD2. Germline V gene data show CDR1 as SQVTM and CDR2 as ANQGSEA. The J segment lost 4 bases and the V segment lost 1 base, leaving 6 bases of the junction unmatched. This CDR3 has 15 amino acids. The CDR3 nucleotides are TGCAGCGTTGAAGGGACCCGGACTAGCGCAGATACGCAGTATTTT. It codes for CSVEGTRTSADTQYF.

This clone appeared a few times. CDR3 nucleotides: TGCGCCAGCAGCCAAGATTTCGGATACAATGAGCAGTTCTTC. The encoded protein is CASSQDFGYNEQFF. The rearrangement joins TRBV4-1 to TRBJ2-1, with no clear D. From germline, CDR1 is MGHRA and CDR2 YSYEKL. This CDR3 has 14 amino acids. V was shortened by 0 bases and J by 4 bases, with 7 bases between the two germline ends.

The V and J genes are TRBV5-4 and TRBJ2-1; TRBD1 is a possible D gene (6 bases). Germline CDR1 is SGHNT and CDR2 is YYREEE (reference sequence). CDR3 length: 13 residues. V was pared by 1 base and J by 10 bases, with 12 bases between. The CDR3 reads CASSLTGYGEQFF. The CDR3 DNA reads as TGTGCCAGCAGCTTGACAGGGTATGGGGAGCAGTTCTTC.

This clone appeared a few times. The chain has TRBV19 and TRBJ2-7, with a tentative D call TRBD2 (5 bases). CDR3 length: 15 amino acids. CDR1 and CDR2 from the germline V gene are LNHDA and SQIVND (reference sequence). V was shortened by 7 bases and J by 0 bases, with 16 bases between the two germline ends. The CDR3 DNA sequence: TGTGCCAGTAACCCTAGCCCTAGGAGCTCCTACGAGCAGTACTTC. The encoded protein is CASNPSPRSSYEQYF.

This rearrangement joins TRBV5-1 to TRBJ2-7, with 7 bases fitting TRBD1. CDR1 is SGHRS, CDR2 YFSETQ, per germline. V shed 4 bases, J shed 4 bases, and the junction held 11 bases outside the gene matches. This CDR3 has 15 amino acids. The CDR3 loop reads CASSRWSGRGYEQYF. Written as DNA, the CDR3 is TGCGCCAGCAGCAGGTGGTCGGGCAGGGGGTACGAGCAGTACTTC.